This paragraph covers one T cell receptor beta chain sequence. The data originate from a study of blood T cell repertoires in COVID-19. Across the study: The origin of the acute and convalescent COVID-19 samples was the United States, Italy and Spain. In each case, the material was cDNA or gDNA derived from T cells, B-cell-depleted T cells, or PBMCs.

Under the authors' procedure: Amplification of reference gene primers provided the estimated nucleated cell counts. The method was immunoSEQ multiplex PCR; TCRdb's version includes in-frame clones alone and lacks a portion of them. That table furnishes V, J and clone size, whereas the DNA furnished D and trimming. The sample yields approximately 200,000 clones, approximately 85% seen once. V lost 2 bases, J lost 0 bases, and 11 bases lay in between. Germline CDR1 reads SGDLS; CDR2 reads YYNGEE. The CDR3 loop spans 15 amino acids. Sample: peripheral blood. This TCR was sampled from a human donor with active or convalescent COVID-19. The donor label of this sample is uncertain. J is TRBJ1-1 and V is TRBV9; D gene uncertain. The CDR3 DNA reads TGTGCCAGCAGCGTGACTGGAGATCTGAACACTGAAGCTTTCTTT. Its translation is CASSVTGDLNTEAFF.